This T cell receptor beta chain stems from a study of shared clonotypes between healthy human individuals (dated by TCRdb to the early 2020s). Broadly, across the study: The cohort comprised two women and three men aged 18 to 49 years. For each donor, CD4 naive and CD4 memory were each run on three plates, CD8 naive on two plates, and CD8 memory on one plate. To estimate repertoire size and how much clonotypes are shared between individuals, the study performed deep sequencing of blood TCR repertoires from roughly five healthy adults. To increase sequencing depth and limit assay-specific biases, different laboratories used diverse techniques to prepare libraries and sequence TCR repertoires. Per donor, leukapheresis produced somewhere between about 0.9 and 9.5 billion PBMCs.

Beyond this particular receptor, the publication reports: Sampling was restricted to blood, and TCR repertoires in tissue are likely to differ from TCR repertoires in blood. Sharing across a handful of donors was observed for around 4.8% of naive CD4, 3% to 4% of naive CD8, about 2.3% of memory CD4, and roughly 0.4% of memory CD8 clonotypes. Incomplete sequencing was indicated by rarefaction of sorted-subset datasets, despite the large sequencing depth. Because the study included a small number of donors, the genetic and exposure-history diversity represented was limited. Clonotypes shared by all four sorted-subset donors showed higher generation probabilities than non-shared clonotypes. Naive subsets generally had larger estimated clonotype richness than memory subsets did. Based on pairwise subsampling, the degree of clonotype sharing among donors was expected to be affected by sequencing depth.

The CDR3 numbers 11 residues from cysteine through phenylalanine. The entry retains the CDR3 DNA only, 33 bases that are in frame from base 1. The germline V gene gives CDR1 as SNHLY and CDR2 as FYNNEI. Cut back by 2 bases and 14 bases, the V and J ends lie 10 bases apart. CD8 naive samples consisted of CD45RO-negative cells that were positively selected for CCR7, yielding a CD45RA+CCR7+ population without TemRA cells. The donors were healthy, HIV-negative adults who had no recently reported acute infections or vaccinations. Every donor was a Caucasian adult residing in Nashville, Tennessee, USA. After blood collection by leukapheresis, PBMCs were isolated using Ficoll-Histopaque density gradient centrifugation and then cryopreserved in the vapor phase of liquid nitrogen. Analytical flow cytometry was used to check the purity and quantity of each magnetically sorted T cell population. Genomic DNA was isolated from each sorted fraction and quantified by UV absorbance on a Nanodrop 2000c.

Using the deep immunoSEQ assay, multiplex PCR amplified TCR CDR3 regions from genomic DNA. Extracted genomic DNA from each cell subset was distributed evenly across all wells of several immunoSEQ 96-well plates, and each plate was treated as a replicate. For sorted subsets, each replicate PCR was loaded with around 200 ng genomic DNA, equivalent to roughly 30,000 T cell genomes. The purified libraries were quantified using a Qubit 3.0 fluorometer, sized with a Bioanalyzer 2100, and then quantified again using the KAPA Library Quantification kit. Every immunoSEQ 96-well plate was sequenced on a separate single-read 150-cycle Illumina NextSeq 550 flow cell. The published analysis was carried out like this. Because only junctional sequences without quality scores were contained in the immunoSEQ output, filtering matching that applied to full-length reads could not be performed. Sequences were annotated with PyIR, a Python wrapper for IgBLAST v1.9, and V/J genes and CDR3 were assigned using IMGT germline references. Any read was removed if the V/J assignment was weak (E-value above 1e-6), the CDR3 was missing, or the read contained stop codons, out-of-frame junctions, or ambiguous translated residues. V3J clonotypes were defined by identical inferred V gene, J gene, and CDR3 amino acid sequence. Percentage overlap between repertoires was computed as shared unique clonotypes divided by the size of the smaller repertoire. Three approaches were used to assess repertoire richness: RTK rarefaction, the Chao1 estimator, and Recon v2.1 estimates of unobserved clonotypes. For all TCRbeta clonotypes obtained by the gDNA method from a handful of donors, generation probabilities were computed with OLGA. TCRdb stores this immuneACCESS table with in-frame sequences only. Part of the clones is absent; in the studies checked, under half of the shortfall reflects unresolved V genes, and no reason is known for the rest. V, J and clone size were drawn from that table, and D and trimming were deduced from the DNA. A total of around 1.9 million clones appear in this sample, 90% to 95% of them only once. Around 1.7% of the sample belongs to the ten largest clones.

Regarding this clone: Its antigen is currently not known. It has no much larger one-base neighbor in the sample; base qualities were not kept.

This clonotype originated in a man aged 18 to 29 in good health. Some clones in this sample may be carry-over from other donors' samples. Sequencing used naive CD8+ T cells from PBMCs. This specimen's cell subset or site label, per the study, means: CD45RA+CCR7+. The chain is assembled from TRBV2 and TRBJ2-1; too little of a D gene remains to name it. The DNA sequence reads TGTGCCAGCAGTGAATCGCGCGTTGAGTTCTTC. The resulting protein is CASSESRVEFF.